This TCR beta chain emerged from a study of cytomegalovirus exposure and HLA in healthy donors. Study overall: The study's early data release held roughly 91 million unique TCRs from HLA-typed donors. Assignment to the Caucasian-associated ancestry cluster applied to about 80% of the approximately 370 genotyped donors.

The PCR ran on 60 Vbeta and 13 Jbeta primers. Libraries were prepared by immunoSEQ multiplex PCR; TCRdb keeps only in-frame clonotypes and omits some of them. Among under 200,000 clones listed, about three quarters were seen once. The CDR3 sequence is 16 residues long. V lost 5 bases and J 8 bases, leaving 21 bases between the germline ends. CDR1 is SEHNR and CDR2 is FQNEAQ in the germline V gene (reference sequence). As to this clone: The antigen remains unidentified.

Study-wide results and caveats: The classifier, whose performance was assessed in both the original and validation cohorts, reportedly diagnosed cytomegalovirus status with high specificity and sensitivity.

Sequences were obtained from PBMCs. The receptor comes from a female donor in good health and CMV-seronegative. This chain joins TRBV7-9 and TRBJ1-4; no firm D call. CDR3 sequence (DNA): TGTGCCAGCAGCCCGCACCTTCAGGAGGGAAACGAAAAACTGTTTTTT. Translating gives CASSPHLQEGNEKLFF.